What follows are 18 T cell receptor beta chains derived from one specimen sequenced in a study of T-cell memory formation after mild COVID-19. One entry per CDR3 protein, called by TCRdb with MiXCR from the 5' RACE reads. The sample has over 45,000 distinct CDR3 sequences; approximately 9.1% are singletons. Sequenced input: PBMCs or a T cell subset sorted from them (not recorded which). The receptor set was obtained from an adult woman who had mild COVID-19 (a few samples of this study predate the infection). Cell type and time point are not known.

This clonotype has at least ten counts. The chain couples TRBV3-1 to TRBJ2-7, with D perhaps matching TRBD1 or TRBD2 (5 bases each). CDR1 and CDR2 (germline): LGHDT, YNNKEL (reference sequence). CDR3 length: 14 residues. With 4 bases removed from V and 2 bases from J, the gap between germline ends came to 12 bases. CDR3: CASSPRQGAYEQYF. The CDR3, as DNA: TGTGCCAGCAGCCCCCGGCAGGGAGCCTACGAGCAGTACTTC.

This clonotype was counted many times. This sequence joins TRBV7-2 and TRBJ1-2, with D perhaps matching TRBD1 (6 bases). V gave up 5 bases and J gave up 3 bases, with 13 bases separating them. This CDR3 contains 14 residues. The germline CDR1 and CDR2 sequences are SGHTA and FQGNSA. CDR3 sequence (DNA): TGTGCCAGCAGCCCGGGGGGGGCTGACTATGGCTACACCTTC. It yields the protein CASSPGGADYGYTF.

Many counts were recorded for this clonotype. V gene TRBV24-1 combines with J gene TRBJ2-1, with D tentatively TRBD1 (6 bases). Trimming removed 4 bases from V and 5 bases from J, with 11 bases in between. CDR1 KGHDR and CDR2 SFDVKD come from the germline V gene. The CDR3 runs 14 residues. CDR3 sequence (DNA): TGTGCCACCAGTGACCACGGGACAAACAATGAGCAGTTCTTC. Amino acids: CATSDHGTNNEQFF.

The chain couples TRBV5-6 to TRBJ1-2; 12 positions agree with TRBD1. V lost 1 base to trimming and J lost 4 bases; unmatched junction nucleotides: 14. CDR3 size: 19 residues. Germline assignment: CDR1 SGHDT and CDR2 YYEEEE. This CDR3 reads CASSLPPGQGARILYGYTF. CDR3 nucleotides: TGTGCCAGCAGCTTGCCACCGGGACAGGGGGCGCGGATCCTCTATGGCTACACCTTC.

This clonotype was observed at least ten times. The V and J genes are TRBV9 and TRBJ2-1; 7 nucleotides align to TRBD2. With 7 bases clipped from V and 0 bases from J, the junction kept 10 bases outside the gene matches. CDR1 is SGDLS, CDR2 YYNGEE, per germline. The CDR3 loop spans 16 amino acids. CDR3 protein: CASARDSGGSYNEQFF. Here the CDR3 DNA reads TGTGCCAGCGCCCGAGACTCGGGGGGCTCCTACAATGAGCAGTTCTTC.

The rearrangement uses TRBV23-1 and TRBJ1-4; D not resolved. TRBV23-1 is recorded as an ORF, its role being uncertain. The CDR3 is 13 amino acids. V was trimmed by 7 bases and J by 0 bases, leaving 6 bases between them. The CDR3 coding sequence is TGCGCCAGCAAGCAGGCAACTAATGAAAAACTGTTTTTT. This sequence encodes CASKQATNEKLFF.

The chain is built from TRBV14 and TRBJ2-1, with TRBD1 matching over 8 bases. Germline values: CDR1 SGHDN, CDR2 FVKESK. V was clipped by 1 base and J by 9 bases; unmatched bases: 11. This CDR3 comprises 16 residues. The CDR3 DNA reads as TGTGCCAGCAGCCAAGTTTGGACAGGGATGCGGGGTGAGCAGTTCTTC. It encodes CASSQVWTGMRGEQFF.

This clonotype was found a few times. The chain recombines TRBV5-1 with TRBJ1-2; D unresolved. V gave up 4 bases and J gave up 7 bases, with 11 bases separating them. Germline-derived CDR1 and CDR2 are SGHRS and YFSETQ. CDR3 length: 12 residues. DNA of the CDR3: TGCGCCAGCAGCATCGACCTTTTTGGCTACACCTTC. This translates into CASSIDLFGYTF.

This clonotype came up many times. The chain combines TRBV29-1 with TRBJ1-2, with D perhaps TRBD1 (5 bases). Germline values: CDR1 SQVTM, CDR2 ANQGSEA. This CDR3 has 13 residues. V lost 6 bases to trimming and J lost 7 bases, with 18 bases between them. CDR3 coding DNA: TGCAGCGTGGGACGCATAAATAAGGTTGGCTACACCTTC. Protein product: CSVGRINKVGYTF.

This clonotype showed up many times. The chain employs TRBV7-8 and TRBJ2-5, with D perhaps assigned TRBD1 or TRBD2 (6 bases each). Germline assignment: CDR1 SGHVS and CDR2 FQNEAQ. The CDR3 is made up of 15 amino acids. V was shortened by 0 bases and J by 4 bases, with 12 bases between the two germline ends. CDR3 sequence reads: CASSLAPGAPETQYF. The CDR3 DNA sequence: TGTGCCAGCAGCTTAGCGCCGGGGGCGCCAGAGACCCAGTACTTC.

This clonotype was recorded at least ten times. The chain recombines TRBV5-1 with TRBJ2-2; 13 bases match TRBD2. CDR3 length: 14 amino acids. Germline trimming cut 4 bases from V and 6 bases from J; bases unmatched to any gene: 0. Per the germline V gene, CDR1 is SGHRS and CDR2 is YFSETQ. CDR3 amino acids: CASSGTSGAGELFF. The CDR3 region has the DNA TGCGCCAGCAGCGGGACTAGCGGGGCCGGGGAGCTGTTTTTT.

This clonotype has a count of ten or more. This chain links TRBV10-3 with TRBJ2-5; D possibly corresponds to TRBD2 (5 bases). V lost 6 bases and J lost 5, with 10 bases in between. The V gene's germline CDR1 is ENHRY and CDR2 SYGVKD. This CDR3 is built from 12 residues. The CDR3 loop reads CAIRGSGETQYF. Written as DNA, the CDR3 is TGTGCCATCAGAGGGAGTGGGGAGACCCAGTACTTC.

The chain is built from TRBV20-1 and TRBJ1-1, with 7 bases aligning to TRBD1. The CDR3 length is 12 residues. CDR1 is DFQATT and CDR2 is SNEGSKA in the germline V gene (reference sequence). V dropped 7 bases and J dropped 6; count of bases not matched to a gene: 8. The CDR3 sequence: CSVSQGKSEAFF. CDR3 nucleotide sequence: TGCAGTGTCTCACAGGGGAAGTCTGAAGCTTTCTTT.

This clonotype was counted at least ten times. The rearrangement links TRBV18 to TRBJ2-7; D possibly matches TRBD1 or TRBD2 (5 bases each). V dropped 0 bases and J dropped 4 bases, with 13 bases sitting between them. The CDR3 has 15 amino acids. Germline-derived CDR1 and CDR2 are KGHSH and LQKENI. CDR3 nucleotides: TGTGCCAGCTCACCACCGATGGGGGAAGGTTACGAGCAGTACTTC. Its translation: CASSPPMGEGYEQYF.

The chain recombines TRBV7-2 with TRBJ2-3; no definite D call. Trimming left V 5 bases short and J 6 bases short, with 15 bases between. Germline V CDR1 and CDR2: SGHTA, FQGNSA. The CDR3 is made up of 14 amino acids. The CDR3 here is CASSPRPGRDTQYF. CDR3 DNA: TGTGCCAGCAGCCCGCGCCCGGGTAGGGATACGCAGTATTTT. Using reference TRBV7-2 and TRBJ2-3 for the parts outside the CDR3, the full variable domain is GAGVSQSPSNKVTEKGKDVELRCDPISGHTALYWYRQSLGQGLEFLIYFQGNSAPDKSGLPSDRFSAERTGGSVSTLTIQRTQQEDSAVYLCASSPRPGRDTQYFGPGTRLTVL.

The chain is built from TRBV2 and TRBJ1-2, with a tentative D call TRBD1 (6 bases). The germline CDR1 and CDR2 sequences are SNHLY and FYNNEI. V lost 5 bases, J lost 8 bases, and 9 bases lay in between. This CDR3 has 11 residues. In DNA form, the CDR3 reads TGTGCCAGCAGTAGGGGGGAAGGCTACACCTTC. Translated: CASSRGEGYTF.

This clonotype was counted ten times or more. The rearrangement joins TRBV4-1 to TRBJ2-3, with D hard to call. This CDR3 comprises 13 residues. The germline V and J ends were trimmed by 0 bases and 6 bases, with 7 bases remaining between them. Germline CDR1 is MGHRA and CDR2 is YSYEKL. CDR3 in amino acids: CASSQDEQDTQYF. In DNA form, the CDR3 reads TGCGCCAGCAGCCAAGATGAGCAGGATACGCAGTATTTT.

This chain joins TRBV24-1 and TRBJ2-6, with unresolved D. Germline V gene sequence: CDR1 KGHDR, CDR2 SFDVKD. V was trimmed by 9 bases and J by 1 base, leaving 6 bases between them. The CDR3 has 13 residues. The CDR3 coding sequence is TGTGCCACCGCAGATTCTGGGGCCAACGTCCTGACTTTC. Amino acids: CATADSGANVLTF.